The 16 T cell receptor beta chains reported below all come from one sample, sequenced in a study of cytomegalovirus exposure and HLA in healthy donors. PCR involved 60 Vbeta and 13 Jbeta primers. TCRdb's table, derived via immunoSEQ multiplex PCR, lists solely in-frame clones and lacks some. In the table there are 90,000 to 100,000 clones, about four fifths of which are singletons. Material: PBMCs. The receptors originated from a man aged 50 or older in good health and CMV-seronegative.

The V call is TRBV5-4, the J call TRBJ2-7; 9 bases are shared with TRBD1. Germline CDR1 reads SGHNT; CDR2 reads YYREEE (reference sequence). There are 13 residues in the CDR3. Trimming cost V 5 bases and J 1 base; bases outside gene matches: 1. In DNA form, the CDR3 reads TGTGCCAGCAGGGGACAGGGTTCCTACGAGCAGTACTTC. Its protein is CASRGQGSYEQYF.

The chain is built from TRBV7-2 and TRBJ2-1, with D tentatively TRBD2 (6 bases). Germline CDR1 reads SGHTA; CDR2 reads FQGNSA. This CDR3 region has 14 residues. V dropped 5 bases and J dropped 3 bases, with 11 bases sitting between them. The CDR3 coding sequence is TGTGCCAGCAGCGAGCCGACTAGCTACAATGAGCAGTTCTTC. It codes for CASSEPTSYNEQFF.

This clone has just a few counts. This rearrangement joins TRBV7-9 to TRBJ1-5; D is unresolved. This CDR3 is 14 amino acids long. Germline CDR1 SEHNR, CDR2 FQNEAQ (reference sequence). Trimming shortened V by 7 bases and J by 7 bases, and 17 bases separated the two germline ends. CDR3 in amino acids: CASNRGEMVQPQHF. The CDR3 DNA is TGTGCCAGCAACCGCGGGGAGATGGTCCAGCCCCAGCATTTT. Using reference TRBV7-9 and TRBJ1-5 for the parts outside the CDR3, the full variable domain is DTGVSQNPRHKITKRGQNVTFRCDPISEHNRLYWYRQTLGQGPEFLTYFQNEAQLEKSRLLSDRFSAERPKGSFSTLEIQRTEQGDSAMYLCASNRGEMVQPQHFGDGTRLSIL.

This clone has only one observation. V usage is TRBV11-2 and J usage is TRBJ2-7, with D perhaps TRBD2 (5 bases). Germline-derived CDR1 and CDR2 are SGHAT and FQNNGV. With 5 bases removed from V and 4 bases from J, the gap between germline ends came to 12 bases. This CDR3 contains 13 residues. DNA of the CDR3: TGTGCCAGCAGCGCCCGAAGAGGGTACGAGCAGTACTTC. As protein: CASSARRGYEQYF.

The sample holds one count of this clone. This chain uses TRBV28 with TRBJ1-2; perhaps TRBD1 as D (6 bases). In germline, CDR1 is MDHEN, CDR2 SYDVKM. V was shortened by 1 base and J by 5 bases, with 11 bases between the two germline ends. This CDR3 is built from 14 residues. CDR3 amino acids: CASSLSTGGYGYTF. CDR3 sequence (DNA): TGTGCCAGCAGTTTATCGACAGGCGGATATGGCTACACCTTC.

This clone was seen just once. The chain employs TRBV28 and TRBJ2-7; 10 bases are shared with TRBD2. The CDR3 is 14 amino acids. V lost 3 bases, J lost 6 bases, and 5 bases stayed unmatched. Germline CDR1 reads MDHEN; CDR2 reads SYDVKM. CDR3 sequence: CASSLSLAGGEQYF. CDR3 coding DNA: TGTGCCAGCAGTTTGTCCTTAGCGGGAGGCGAGCAGTACTTC. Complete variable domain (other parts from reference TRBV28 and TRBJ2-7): DVKVTQSSRYLVKRTGEKVFLECVQDMDHENMFWYRQDPGLGLRLIYFSYDVKMKEKGDIPEGYSVSREKKERFSLILESASTNQTSMYLCASSLSLAGGEQYFGPGTRLTVT.

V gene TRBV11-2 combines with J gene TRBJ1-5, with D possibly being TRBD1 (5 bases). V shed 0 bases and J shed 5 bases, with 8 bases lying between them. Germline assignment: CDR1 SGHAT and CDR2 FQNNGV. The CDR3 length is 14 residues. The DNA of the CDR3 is TGTGCCAGCAGCTTAGACAGGGTTGATCAGCCCCAGCATTTT. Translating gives CASSLDRVDQPQHF.

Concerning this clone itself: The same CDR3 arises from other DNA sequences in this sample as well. The CDR3 loop is CASSLRETQYF. The CDR3 DNA reads TGTGCCAGCAGTTTGAGAGAGACCCAGTACTTC. The rearrangement joins TRBV28 to TRBJ2-5; D gene ambiguous. The CDR3 covers 11 residues. Germline CDR1 and CDR2: MDHEN and SYDVKM. Trimming stripped 3 bases from V and 4 bases from J, with 3 bases between.

CDR3 coding DNA: TGTGCCACCAGCAGAGAAGGGGTATGGGCAACTAGCGGCACAGATACGCAGTATTTT. It codes for CATSREGVWATSGTDTQYF. The chain uses TRBV15 and TRBJ2-3, with 7 bases fitting TRBD2. CDR1 LNHNV and CDR2 YYDKDF come from the germline V gene (reference sequence). This CDR3 has 19 residues. Trimming removed 0 bases from V and 1 base from J; junction bases left unmatched: 13.

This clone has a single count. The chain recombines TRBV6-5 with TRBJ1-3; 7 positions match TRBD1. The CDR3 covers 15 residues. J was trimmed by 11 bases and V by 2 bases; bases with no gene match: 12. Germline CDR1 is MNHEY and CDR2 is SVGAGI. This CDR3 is CASSYAGQPPIAIYF. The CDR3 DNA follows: TGTGCCAGCAGTTACGCGGGACAGCCCCCTATCGCCATATATTTT.

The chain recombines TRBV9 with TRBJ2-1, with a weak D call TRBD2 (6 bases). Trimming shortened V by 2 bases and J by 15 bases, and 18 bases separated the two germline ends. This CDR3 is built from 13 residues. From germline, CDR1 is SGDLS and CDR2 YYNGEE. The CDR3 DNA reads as TGTGCCAGCAGCGTCGGGCCTAGCGAGTCCCCGTTCTTC. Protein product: CASSVGPSESPFF.

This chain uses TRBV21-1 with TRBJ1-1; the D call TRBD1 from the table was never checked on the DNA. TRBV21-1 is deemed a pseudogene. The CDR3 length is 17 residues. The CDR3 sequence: CASLEESRGRVDTEAFF. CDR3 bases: TGTGCCAGCTTGGAAGAGAGCAGGGGGCGTGTGGACACTGAAGCTTTCTTT.

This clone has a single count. This CDR3 is CASSFLGGYNEQFF. DNA of the CDR3: TGTGCCAGCAGTTTCTTAGGAGGATATAATGAGCAGTTCTTC. The genes are TRBV27 and TRBJ2-1; D may be TRBD2 (5 bases). V gave up 3 bases and J gave up 7 bases, with 13 bases separating them. This CDR3 is built from 14 residues. Germline CDR1 reads MNHEY; CDR2 reads SMNVEV (reference sequence).

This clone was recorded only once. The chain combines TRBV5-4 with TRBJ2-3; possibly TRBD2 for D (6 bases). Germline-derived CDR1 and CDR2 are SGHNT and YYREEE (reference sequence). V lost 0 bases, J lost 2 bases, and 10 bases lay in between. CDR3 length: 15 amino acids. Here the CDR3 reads CASSLDSGFTDTQYF. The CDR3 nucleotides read TGTGCCAGCAGCTTGGATAGCGGATTCACAGATACGCAGTATTTT.

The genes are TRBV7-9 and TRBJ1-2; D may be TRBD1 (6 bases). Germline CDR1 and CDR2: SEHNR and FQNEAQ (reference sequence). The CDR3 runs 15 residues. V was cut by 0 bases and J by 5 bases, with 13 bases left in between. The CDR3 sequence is CASSLASATGYGYTF. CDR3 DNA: TGTGCCAGCAGCTTAGCGAGTGCGACAGGTTATGGCTACACCTTC.

The CDR3 coding sequence is TGTGCCAGCAGCTTTTCAGATAATACGCAGTATTTT. It codes for CASSFSDNTQYF. V usage is TRBV6-1 and J usage is TRBJ2-3; D remains ambiguous. V was clipped by 6 bases and J by 7 bases, with 11 bases between them. There are 12 residues in the CDR3. Per germline, CDR1 MNHNS and CDR2 SASEGT.